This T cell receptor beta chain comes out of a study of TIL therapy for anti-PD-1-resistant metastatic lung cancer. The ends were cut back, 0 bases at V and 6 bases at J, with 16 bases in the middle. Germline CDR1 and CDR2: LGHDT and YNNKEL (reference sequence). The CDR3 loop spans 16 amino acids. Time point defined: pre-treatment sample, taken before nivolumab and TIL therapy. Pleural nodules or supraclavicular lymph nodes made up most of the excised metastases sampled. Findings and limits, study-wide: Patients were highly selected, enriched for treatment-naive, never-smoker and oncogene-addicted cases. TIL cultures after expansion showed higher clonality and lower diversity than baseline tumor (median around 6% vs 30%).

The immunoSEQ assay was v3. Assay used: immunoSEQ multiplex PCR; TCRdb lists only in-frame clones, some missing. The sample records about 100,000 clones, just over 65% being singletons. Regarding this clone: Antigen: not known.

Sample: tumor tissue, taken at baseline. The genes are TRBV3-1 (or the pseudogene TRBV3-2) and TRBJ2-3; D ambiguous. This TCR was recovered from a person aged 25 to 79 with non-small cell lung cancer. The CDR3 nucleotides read TGTGCCAGCAGCCAAGAGGTAACTACCAAGCCGGATACGCAGTATTTT. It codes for CASSQEVTTKPDTQYF.